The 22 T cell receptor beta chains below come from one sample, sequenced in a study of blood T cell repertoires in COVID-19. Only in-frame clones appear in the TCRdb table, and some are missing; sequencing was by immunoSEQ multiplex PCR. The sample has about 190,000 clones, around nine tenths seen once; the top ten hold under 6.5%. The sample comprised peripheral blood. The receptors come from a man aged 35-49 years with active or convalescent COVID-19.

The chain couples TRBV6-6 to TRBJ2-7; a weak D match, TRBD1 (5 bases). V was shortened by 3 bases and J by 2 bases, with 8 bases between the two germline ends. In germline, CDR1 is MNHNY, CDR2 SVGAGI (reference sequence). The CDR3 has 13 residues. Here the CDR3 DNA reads TGTGCCAGCAGTTATAAAGGGGCCTACGAGCAGTACTTC. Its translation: CASSYKGAYEQYF.

The CDR3 sequence is CSVEWPSGGYGYTF. Written as DNA, the CDR3 is TGCAGCGTTGAGTGGCCTTCGGGGGGCTATGGCTACACCTTC. The chain combines TRBV29-1 with TRBJ1-2, with D maybe TRBD1 (5 bases). This CDR3 contains 14 residues. Germline V gives CDR1 SQVTM, CDR2 ANQGSEA. Trimming cost V 3 bases and J 4 bases, with 15 bases left between them.

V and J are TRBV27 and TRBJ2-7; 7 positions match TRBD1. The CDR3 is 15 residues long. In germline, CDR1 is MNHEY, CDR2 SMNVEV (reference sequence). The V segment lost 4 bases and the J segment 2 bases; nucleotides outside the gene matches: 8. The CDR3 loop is CASSYAGTETYEQYF. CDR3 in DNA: TGTGCCAGCAGTTATGCCGGGACAGAGACCTACGAGCAGTACTTC.

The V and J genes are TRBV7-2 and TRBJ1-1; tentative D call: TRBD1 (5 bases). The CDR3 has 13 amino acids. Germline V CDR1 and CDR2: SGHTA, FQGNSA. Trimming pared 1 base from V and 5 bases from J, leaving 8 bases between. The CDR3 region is CASSLGQLTEAFF. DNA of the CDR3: TGTGCCAGCAGCTTAGGACAGTTAACTGAAGCTTTCTTT.

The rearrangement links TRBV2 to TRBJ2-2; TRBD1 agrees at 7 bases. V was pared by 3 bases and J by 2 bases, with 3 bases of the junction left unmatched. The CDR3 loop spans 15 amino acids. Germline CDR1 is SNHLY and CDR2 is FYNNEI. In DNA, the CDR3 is TGTGCCAGCAGTGAGGACAGGATTAACACCGGGGAGCTGTTTTTT. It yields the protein CASSEDRINTGELFF.

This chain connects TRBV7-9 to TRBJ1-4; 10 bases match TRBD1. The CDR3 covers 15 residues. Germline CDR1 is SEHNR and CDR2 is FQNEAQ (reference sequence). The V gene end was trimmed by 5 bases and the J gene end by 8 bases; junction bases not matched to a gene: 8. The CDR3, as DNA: TGTGCCAGCAGCGAGACAGGGGGCGCGGGAGAAAAACTGTTTTTT. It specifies CASSETGGAGEKLFF.

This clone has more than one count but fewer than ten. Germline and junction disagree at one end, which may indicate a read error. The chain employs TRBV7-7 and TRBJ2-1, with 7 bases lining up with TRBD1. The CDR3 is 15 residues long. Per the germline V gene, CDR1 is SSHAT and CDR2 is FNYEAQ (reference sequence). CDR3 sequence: CASSTTGSSYNEQFF. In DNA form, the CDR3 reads TGTGCTAGCAGCACGACAGGGAGCTCCTACAATGAGCAGTTCTTC.

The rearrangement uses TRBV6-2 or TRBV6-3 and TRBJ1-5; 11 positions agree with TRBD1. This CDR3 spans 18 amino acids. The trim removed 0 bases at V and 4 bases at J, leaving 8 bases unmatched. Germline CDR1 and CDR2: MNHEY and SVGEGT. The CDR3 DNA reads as TGTGCCAGCAGTTACTCCCGGGACAGGGGGGTTTGGAATCAGCCCCAGCATTTT. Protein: CASSYSRDRGVWNQPQHF.

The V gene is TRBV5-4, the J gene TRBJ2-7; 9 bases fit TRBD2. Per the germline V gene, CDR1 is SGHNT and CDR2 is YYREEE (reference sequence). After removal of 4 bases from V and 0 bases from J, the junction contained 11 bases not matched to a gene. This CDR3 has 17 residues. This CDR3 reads CASSLGGASGVSYEQYF. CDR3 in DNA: TGTGCCAGCAGCCTGGGGGGGGCTAGCGGGGTCTCCTACGAGCAGTACTTC.

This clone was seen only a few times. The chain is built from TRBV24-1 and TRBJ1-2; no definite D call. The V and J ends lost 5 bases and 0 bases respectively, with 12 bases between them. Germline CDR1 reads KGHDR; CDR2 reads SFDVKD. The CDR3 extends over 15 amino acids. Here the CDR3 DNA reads TGTGCCACCAGTGTGAGGTACCGCACTAACTATGGCTACACCTTC. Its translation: CATSVRYRTNYGYTF.

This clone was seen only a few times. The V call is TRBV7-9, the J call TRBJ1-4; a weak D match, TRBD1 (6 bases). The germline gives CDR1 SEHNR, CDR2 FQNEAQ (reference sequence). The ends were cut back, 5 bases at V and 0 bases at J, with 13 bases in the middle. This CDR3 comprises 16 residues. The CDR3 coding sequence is TGTGCCAGCAGCAAGTACAGGGATGCAACTAATGAAAAACTGTTTTTT. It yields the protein CASSKYRDATNEKLFF.

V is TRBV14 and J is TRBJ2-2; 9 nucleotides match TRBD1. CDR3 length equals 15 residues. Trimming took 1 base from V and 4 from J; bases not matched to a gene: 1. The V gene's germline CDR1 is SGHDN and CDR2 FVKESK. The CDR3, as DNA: TGTGCCAGCAGCCAAGTACAGGGGGCCACCGGGGAGCTGTTTTTT. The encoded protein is CASSQVQGATGELFF.

The CDR3 spells CASSSPGLGGGDTQYF. The CDR3, as DNA: TGTGCCAGCAGTTCGCCGGGACTGGGGGGAGGAGATACGCAGTATTTT. The chain links TRBV6-5 to TRBJ2-3; perhaps TRBD2 as D (6 bases). The germline gives CDR1 MNHEY, CDR2 SVGAGI. CDR3 length: 16 residues. The germline V and J ends were trimmed by 4 bases and 5 bases, with 19 bases remaining between them.

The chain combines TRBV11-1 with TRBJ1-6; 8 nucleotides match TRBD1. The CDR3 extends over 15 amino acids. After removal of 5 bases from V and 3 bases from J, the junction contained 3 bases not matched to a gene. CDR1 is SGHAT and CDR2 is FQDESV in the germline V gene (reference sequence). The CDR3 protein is CASSPDRGYNSPLHF. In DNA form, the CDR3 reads TGTGCCAGCAGCCCCGACAGGGGCTATAATTCACCCCTCCACTTT.

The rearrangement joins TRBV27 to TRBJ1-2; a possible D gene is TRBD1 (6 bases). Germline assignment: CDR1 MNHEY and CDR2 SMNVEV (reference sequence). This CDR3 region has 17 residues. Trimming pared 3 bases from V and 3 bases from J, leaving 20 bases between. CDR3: CASSFTKNRVVDYGYTF. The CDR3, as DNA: TGTGCCAGCAGTTTCACAAAAAACAGGGTAGTTGACTATGGCTACACCTTC.

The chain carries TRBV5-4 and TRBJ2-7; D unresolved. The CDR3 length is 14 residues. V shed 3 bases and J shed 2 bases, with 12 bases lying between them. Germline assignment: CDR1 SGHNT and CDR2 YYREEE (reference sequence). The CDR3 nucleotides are TGTGCCAGCAGCTCCCCGTTGGCGGCCTACGAGCAGTACTTC. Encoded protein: CASSSPLAAYEQYF.

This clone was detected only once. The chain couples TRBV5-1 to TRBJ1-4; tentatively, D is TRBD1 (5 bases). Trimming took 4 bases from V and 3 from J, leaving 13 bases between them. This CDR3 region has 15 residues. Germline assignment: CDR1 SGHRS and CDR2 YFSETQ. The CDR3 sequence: CASSGRGSANEKLFF. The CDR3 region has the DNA TGCGCCAGCAGCGGGAGGGGTTCAGCTAATGAAAAACTGTTTTTT.

CDR3 coding DNA: TGCGCCAGCAGCGTGGGACAGGGGCTACCCTACACCTTC. Translating it yields CASSVGQGLPYTF. The chain is built from TRBV5-1 and TRBJ1-2, with 10 bases that match TRBD1. CDR3 length: 13 amino acids. The germline gives CDR1 SGHRS, CDR2 YFSETQ. J was trimmed by 10 bases and V by 4 bases; bases with no gene match: 7.

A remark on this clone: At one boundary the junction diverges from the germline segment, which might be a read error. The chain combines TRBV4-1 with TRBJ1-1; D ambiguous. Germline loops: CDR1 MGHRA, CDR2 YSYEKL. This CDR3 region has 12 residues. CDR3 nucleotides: TGCGCCAGCAGCCCGGCCGGTTTTGGGCCTGTTTTT. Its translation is CASSPAGFGPVF.

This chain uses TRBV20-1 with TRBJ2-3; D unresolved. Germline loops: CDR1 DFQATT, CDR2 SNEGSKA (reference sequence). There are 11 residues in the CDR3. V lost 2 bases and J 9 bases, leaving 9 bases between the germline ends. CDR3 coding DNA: TGCAGTGCTAGATCAGAGGCAACGCAGTATTTT. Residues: CSARSEATQYF.

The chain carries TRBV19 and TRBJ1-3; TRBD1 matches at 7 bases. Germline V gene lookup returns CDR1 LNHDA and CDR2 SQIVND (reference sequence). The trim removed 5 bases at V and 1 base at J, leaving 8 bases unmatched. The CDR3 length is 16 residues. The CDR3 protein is CASSPRQGDSGNTIYF. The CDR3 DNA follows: TGTGCCAGTAGTCCCAGACAGGGCGATTCTGGAAACACCATATATTTT. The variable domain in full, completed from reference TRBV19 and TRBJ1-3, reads DGGITQSPKYLFRKEGQNVTLSCEQNLNHDAMYWYRQDPGQGLRLIYYSQIVNDFQKGDIAEGYSVSREKKESFPLTVTSAQKNPTAFYLCASSPRQGDSGNTIYFGEGSWLTVV.

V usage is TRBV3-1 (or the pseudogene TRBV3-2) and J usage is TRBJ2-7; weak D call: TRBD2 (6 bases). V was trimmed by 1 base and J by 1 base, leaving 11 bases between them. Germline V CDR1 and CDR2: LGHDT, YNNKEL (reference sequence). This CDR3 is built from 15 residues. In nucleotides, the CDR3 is TGTGCCAGCAGCCAAGTCTACGGGGGATCCTACGAGCAGTACTTC. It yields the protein CASSQVYGGSYEQYF.